The rows below give T cell receptor beta chains drawn from one sample of a study of prognosis after radiotherapy for stage I lung cancer. TCRdb re-derived calls from the multiplex PCR reads in MiXCR, one entry per CDR3 protein. The data contain roughly 30,000 distinct CDR3 sequences, about 41% of them seen just once; the ten biggest clones take up 32%. The specimen comprised PBMCs, sampled before or after stereotactic body radiation therapy (not recorded which). The receptor source for this set is a donor of 50 years or more with non-small cell lung cancer. Each CDR3 is given with its conserved first and last residue. The D gene is left open where the match is weak. Size is omitted from some rows. Given values are once, few, many or a class for expanded clones.

V: TRBV28
D: TRBD1
J: TRBJ2-2
size: .
CDR3: CASSPGTEVTGELFF
DNA: TGTGCCAGCAGTCCCGGGACAGAGGTAACCGGGGAGCTGTTTTTT

V: TRBV20-1
D: .
J: TRBJ2-1
size: many
CDR3: CSAIRAQGSYNEQFF
DNA: TGCAGTGCTATCAGGGCTCAGGGTTCCTACAATGAGCAGTTCTTC

V: TRBV20-1
D: .
J: TRBJ2-3
size: .
CDR3: CSASRDTQYF
DNA: TGCAGTGCTAGTCGCGATACGCAGTATTTT

V: TRBV7-9
D: TRBD1
J: TRBJ2-2
size: .
CDR3: CASSFGQGKEAGELFF
DNA: TGTGCCAGCAGCTTTGGACAGGGAAAAGAGGCCGGGGAGCTGTTTTTT

V: TRBV11-1
D: TRBD1
J: TRBJ1-1
size: many
CDR3: CASSPGTGGWYTEAFF
DNA: TGTGCCAGCAGCCCAGGGACAGGGGGCTGGTACACTGAAGCTTTCTTT

V: TRBV19
D: TRBD1
J: TRBJ2-3
size: once
CDR3: CASSIQGQGADTQYF
DNA: TGTGCCAGTAGTATACAGGGACAGGGGGCAGATACGCAGTATTTT

V: TRBV12-3/TRBV12-4
D: .
J: TRBJ2-2
size: medium-sized
CDR3: CASSPVQTGELFF
DNA: TGTGCCAGCAGCCCCGTACAGACCGGGGAGCTGTTTTTT

V: TRBV30
D: .
J: TRBJ2-2
size: many
CDR3: CAWSVRDRLRELFF
DNA: TGTGCCTGGAGTGTCCGGGACCGCCTTAGGGAGCTGTTTTTT

V: TRBV6-1
D: .
J: TRBJ1-2
size: .
CDR3: CASSEFLGYTF
DNA: TGTGCCAGCAGTGAATTCCTTGGCTACACCTTC

V: TRBV5-1
D: TRBD1
J: TRBJ2-2
size: .
CDR3: CASSLDRGSFSKLFF
DNA: TGCGCCAGCAGCCTAGACAGGGGTTCGTTTAGTAAGCTGTTTTTT

V: TRBV7-8
D: .
J: TRBJ1-2
size: many
CDR3: CASSAEGLGYGYTF
DNA: TGTGCCAGCAGCGCAGAGGGTCTGGGGTATGGCTACACCTTC

V: TRBV7-3
D: .
J: TRBJ2-1
size: .
CDR3: CASSFGQGNNEQFF
DNA: TGTGCCAGCAGCTTCGGTCAGGGAAACAATGAGCAGTTCTTC

V: TRBV12-3/TRBV12-4
D: .
J: TRBJ2-1
size: many
CDR3: CASSLGPGQFF
DNA: TGTGCCAGCAGTTTAGGGCCGGGGCAGTTCTTC

V: TRBV3-1
D: .
J: TRBJ1-2
size: many
CDR3: CASSQDLRSYGYTF
DNA: TGTGCCAGCAGCCAAGATCTGAGATCCTATGGCTACACCTTC

V: TRBV20-1
D: .
J: TRBJ2-7
size: many
CDR3: CSARRPASYEQYF
DNA: TGCAGTGCCCGACGGCCGGCCTCCTACGAGCAGTACTTC

V: TRBV20-1
D: TRBD1
J: TRBJ1-1
size: many
CDR3: CSAIPADRGSFEAFF
DNA: TGCAGTGCCATTCCAGCGGACAGGGGGAGTTTTGAAGCTTTCTTT

V: TRBV6-1
D: TRBD2
J: TRBJ2-3
size: medium-sized
CDR3: CASRNLAGGTDTQYF
DNA: TGTGCCAGCAGAAACCTAGCGGGAGGCACAGATACGCAGTATTTT

V: TRBV25-1
D: TRBD2
J: TRBJ2-7
size: .
CDR3: CASLSGIIAYEQYF
DNA: TGTGCCAGCCTTAGCGGGATAATAGCTTACGAGCAGTACTTC

V: TRBV2
D: .
J: TRBJ2-5
size: many
CDR3: CASRSVDRVETQYF
DNA: TGTGCCAGCAGATCGGTGGATCGGGTGGAGACCCAGTACTTC

V: TRBV12-3/TRBV12-4
D: .
J: TRBJ2-7
size: many
CDR3: CAPWPYEQYF
DNA: TGTGCCCCCTGGCCCTACGAGCAGTACTTC

V: TRBV20-1
D: TRBD2
J: TRBJ2-2
size: .
CDR3: CSARDLAGDTGEPFF
DNA: TGCAGTGCTAGAGATCTAGCGGGAGACACCGGGGAGCCGTTTTTT

V: TRBV6-1
D: TRBD2
J: TRBJ2-5
size: many
CDR3: CASSVGLAGSIGGETQYF
DNA: TGTGCCAGCAGTGTCGGACTAGCGGGGTCAATAGGGGGAGAGACCCAGTACTTC

V: TRBV6-1
D: TRBD2
J: TRBJ2-7
size: .
CDR3: CASTYSGSLSYEQYF
DNA: TGTGCCAGCACCTATAGCGGGAGCCTCTCCTACGAGCAGTACTTC

V: TRBV20-1
D: TRBD1
J: TRBJ2-7
size: many
CDR3: CSAPSGQGAWEQYF
DNA: TGCAGTGCTCCCAGTGGACAGGGGGCTTGGGAGCAGTACTTC

V: TRBV24-1
D: TRBD1
J: TRBJ2-7
size: many
CDR3: CAIQQGSSYEQYF
DNA: TGTGCCATCCAACAGGGGAGCTCCTACGAGCAGTACTTC

V: TRBV20-1
D: TRBD2
J: TRBJ2-7
size: .
CDR3: CSARKSSGRSGSYEQYF
DNA: TGCAGTGCTAGGAAGTCTAGCGGGAGGTCGGGCTCCTACGAGCAGTACTTC

V: TRBV19
D: TRBD1
J: TRBJ1-5
size: many
CDR3: CASSSPGQGRNQPQHF
DNA: TGTGCCAGTAGCTCCCCGGGACAGGGGAGGAATCAGCCCCAGCATTTT

V: TRBV6-1
D: TRBD2
J: TRBJ2-2
size: .
CDR3: CASNMGLAYGELFF
DNA: TGTGCCAGCAATATGGGACTAGCGTACGGGGAGCTGTTTTTT

V: TRBV6-2/TRBV6-3
D: .
J: TRBJ1-4
size: once
CDR3: CASSPLGTAEKLFF
DNA: TGTGCCAGCAGTCCCCTCGGTACTGCTGAAAAACTGTTTTTT

V: TRBV28
D: .
J: TRBJ1-1
size: many
CDR3: CASRGLWTEAFF
DNA: TGTGCCAGCAGGGGGCTATGGACTGAAGCTTTCTTT

V: TRBV12-3/TRBV12-4
D: .
J: TRBJ2-7
size: .
CDR3: CAIGQGGYEQYF
DNA: TGTGCCATCGGCCAGGGAGGCTACGAGCAGTACTTC

V: TRBV6-2/TRBV6-3
D: TRBD2
J: TRBJ2-1
size: many
CDR3: CASSYQLAGGPGEQFF
DNA: TGTGCCAGCAGTTACCAACTAGCGGGGGGGCCGGGTGAGCAGTTCTTC

V: TRBV7-9
D: .
J: TRBJ2-3
size: many
CDR3: CASSLDRDTQYF
DNA: TGTGCCAGCAGCTTAGATAGAGATACGCAGTATTTT

V: TRBV20-1
D: TRBD1
J: TRBJ1-6
size: many
CDR3: CSARVGQGYDSPLHF
DNA: TGCAGTGCTAGAGTGGGACAGGGTTACGATTCACCCCTCCACTTT

V: TRBV9
D: .
J: TRBJ1-1
size: .
CDR3: CASSPHTGNTEAFF
DNA: TGTGCCAGCAGCCCTCACACAGGTAACACTGAAGCTTTCTTT

V: TRBV20-1
D: TRBD1
J: TRBJ1-1
size: many
CDR3: CSAFDRGAEAFF
DNA: TGCAGTGCATTTGACAGGGGGGCTGAAGCTTTCTTT

V: TRBV19
D: .
J: TRBJ1-5
size: many
CDR3: CASSLGRQPQHF
DNA: TGTGCCAGTAGTTTGGGGAGGCAGCCCCAGCATTTT

V: TRBV3-1
D: TRBD2
J: TRBJ2-2
size: many
CDR3: CASSHQGSGGLSGELFF
DNA: TGTGCCAGCAGCCACCAAGGGAGCGGGGGGCTGAGCGGGGAGCTGTTTTTT

V: TRBV9
D: .
J: TRBJ1-1
size: .
CDR3: CASSPIRGGTEAFF
DNA: TGTGCCAGCAGCCCCATTCGGGGAGGCACTGAAGCTTTCTTT

V: TRBV6-2/TRBV6-3
D: TRBD2
J: TRBJ2-1
size: .
CDR3: CASSRGTSGIGEQFF
DNA: TGTGCCAGCAGTAGGGGGACTAGCGGAATCGGTGAGCAGTTCTTC

V: TRBV6-1
D: .
J: TRBJ1-2
size: .
CDR3: CACSDSARGTNYGYTF
DNA: TGTGCCTGCAGTGACTCAGCTAGGGGCACTAACTATGGCTACACCTTC

V: TRBV19
D: .
J: TRBJ1-6
size: .
CDR3: CASMGDLTSPLHF
DNA: TGTGCCAGTATGGGGGACCTAACTTCACCCCTCCACTTT